The 17 T cell receptor beta chains below all came from one sample that was sequenced in a study of beta chain features in type 1 diabetes. The entirety of the isolated RNA underwent reverse transcription, so expressed TCRB transcripts were sequenced. Sequencing used immunoSEQ multiplex PCR; TCRdb keeps in-frame clones, though not all of them. This table has about 930,000 clones, 15% to 20% appearing once. What was sequenced was naive CD4+ T cells from blood. All receptors derive from a woman between 18 and 29 years old in good health.

Points on this clone: Other DNA sequences in the same sample also yield this CDR3. The rearrangement links TRBV7-9 to TRBJ2-2; D uncertain. Deletions cut 0 bases from V and 1 base from J, with 3 bases between. Germline V gene lookup returns CDR1 SEHNR and CDR2 FQNEAQ (reference sequence). The CDR3 spans 14 residues. The DNA for the CDR3 is TGTGCCAGCAGCTTAGCGGTGAACACCGGGGAGCTGTTTTTT. Translation gives CASSLAVNTGELFF. Based on the CDR3 plus reference TRBV7-9 and TRBJ2-2, the full variable domain is DTGVSQNPRHKITKRGQNVTFRCDPISEHNRLYWYRQTLGQGPEFLTYFQNEAQLEKSRLLSDRFSAERPKGSFSTLEIQRTEQGDSAMYLCASSLAVNTGELFFGEGSRLTVL.

This clone turned up a few times. The chain is built from TRBV19 and TRBJ2-5; D unclear. Trimming cost V 6 bases and J 4 bases, with 6 bases left between them. CDR1 and CDR2 from the germline V gene are LNHDA and SQIVND (reference sequence). The CDR3 consists of 11 residues. CDR3 sequence: CASRSRETQYF. The CDR3 coding sequence is TGTGCCAGTAGGAGTCGAGAGACCCAGTACTTC.

This clone was seen only a few times. The V gene is TRBV28, the J gene TRBJ2-5; TRBD2 matches 8 bases. Unmatched junction bases numbered 8, after V lost 6 bases and J lost 2 bases. CDR1 is MDHEN, CDR2 SYDVKM, per germline. The CDR3 consists of 15 residues. CDR3 sequence: CASSQLTSAQETQYF. In DNA form, the CDR3 reads TGTGCCAGCAGCCAACTGACTAGCGCGCAAGAGACCCAGTACTTC. Full variable domain (rest looked up from reference TRBV28 and TRBJ2-5): DVKVTQSSRYLVKRTGEKVFLECVQDMDHENMFWYRQDPGLGLRLIYFSYDVKMKEKGDIPEGYSVSREKKERFSLILESASTNQTSMYLCASSQLTSAQETQYFGPGTRLLVL.

This clone appeared a few times. J is TRBJ2-7 and V is TRBV7-2; 7 nucleotides align to TRBD2. Unmatched junction bases numbered 5, after V lost 1 base and J lost 2 bases. Germline V gene data show CDR1 as SGHTA and CDR2 as FQGNSA. The CDR3 has 15 amino acids. The DNA of the CDR3 is TGTGCCAGCAGCTTAGGTGTAGGACTAGCCTACGAGCAGTACTTC. It yields the protein CASSLGVGLAYEQYF. Complete variable domain (other parts from reference TRBV7-2 and TRBJ2-7): GAGVSQSPSNKVTEKGKDVELRCDPISGHTALYWYRQSLGQGLEFLIYFQGNSAPDKSGLPSDRFSAERTGGSVSTLTIQRTQQEDSAVYLCASSLGVGLAYEQYFGPGTRLTVT.

The genes are TRBV7-2 and TRBJ2-2, with D maybe TRBD2 (5 bases). Germline V lookup: CDR1 SGHTA, CDR2 FQGNSA. This CDR3 contains 13 residues. Trimming pared 5 bases from V and 6 bases from J, leaving 10 bases between. CDR3 amino acids: CASSVGVPGELFF. The CDR3 DNA is TGTGCCAGCAGCGTCGGGGTCCCCGGGGAGCTGTTTTTT.

In this sample, this clone turned up a few times. V gene TRBV6-5 combines with J gene TRBJ2-6; the D gene is possibly TRBD1 (5 bases). The V end was cut by 6 bases, the J end by 0 bases, with 12 bases between. Germline V gene sequence: CDR1 MNHEY, CDR2 SVGAGI. This CDR3 is 16 amino acids long. The CDR3, as DNA: TGTGCCAGCAGATACGACAGACTCTCTGGGGCCAACGTCCTGACTTTC. Translated, it gives CASRYDRLSGANVLTF.

This CDR3 reads CASSLGRYAEETQYF. The CDR3 coding sequence is TGTGCCAGCAGCCTTGGTCGTTATGCGGAAGAGACCCAGTACTTC. V is TRBV9 and J is TRBJ2-5; D remains unclear. V lost 4 bases to trimming and J lost 3 bases, with 16 bases between them. The germline V gene encodes CDR1 SGDLS and CDR2 YYNGEE. This CDR3 is built from 15 residues.

The gene calls are TRBV2 and TRBJ2-5; 9 bases line up with TRBD2. The junction had 9 bases not matched to a gene; V was cut back by 6 bases and J by 4 bases. The germline gives CDR1 SNHLY, CDR2 FYNNEI. This CDR3 is built from 15 residues. The DNA of the CDR3 is TGTGCCAGCAGAGGGATAGCGGGGGCGGGAGAGACCCAGTACTTC. Protein product: CASRGIAGAGETQYF. The full variable domain, in which reference TRBV2 and TRBJ2-5 provide the parts outside the CDR3, is EPEVTQTPSHQVTQMGQEVILRCVPISNHLYFYWYRQILGQKVEFLVSFYNNEISEKSEIFDDQFSVERPDGSNFTLKIRSTKLEDSAMYFCASRGIAGAGETQYFGPGTRLLVL.

This clone has only a few counts. The V gene is TRBV4-2, the J gene TRBJ2-1, with TRBD2 identical over 12 bases. V lost 5 bases and J lost 2; bases outside the gene matches: 7. CDR1 is LGHNA and CDR2 is YNFKEQ in the germline V gene. The CDR3 runs to 17 residues. CDR3 protein: CASSETSGSLAYNEQFF. In DNA, the CDR3 is TGTGCCAGCAGCGAGACTAGCGGGAGTCTTGCCTACAATGAGCAGTTCTTC.

Only a few counts were recorded for this clone. V usage is TRBV4-3 and J usage is TRBJ2-2, with a tentative D call TRBD1 (6 bases). Trimming shortened V by 4 bases and J by 6 bases, and 12 bases separated the two germline ends. Germline assignment: CDR1 LGHNA and CDR2 YSLEER. CDR3 size: 14 residues. The CDR3 reads CASSRTGIPGELFF. CDR3 nucleotide sequence: TGCGCCAGCAGCCGTACAGGGATCCCCGGGGAGCTGTTTTTT.

This clone was seen a handful of times. This chain joins TRBV7-9 and TRBJ2-2; 13 nucleotides agree with TRBD2. J lost 4 bases, V lost 4 bases, and 3 bases had no gene match. Germline V lookup: CDR1 SEHNR, CDR2 FQNEAQ (reference sequence). The CDR3 extends over 16 amino acids. CDR3 DNA sequence: TGTGCCAGCAGCTCACTAGCGGGAGGGGCCACCGGGGAGCTGTTTTTT. Residues: CASSSLAGGATGELFF. The variable domain in full, with the rest retrieved from reference TRBV7-9 and TRBJ2-2, is DTGVSQNPRHKITKRGQNVTFRCDPISEHNRLYWYRQTLGQGPEFLTYFQNEAQLEKSRLLSDRFSAERPKGSFSTLEIQRTEQGDSAMYLCASSSLAGGATGELFFGEGSRLTVL.

For this clone: This sample includes further DNA sequences coding for the same CDR3. The chain has TRBV28 and TRBJ1-5; D gene uncertain. This CDR3 has 12 amino acids. V dropped 5 bases and J dropped 1 base, with 3 bases sitting between them. CDR1 is MDHEN, CDR2 SYDVKM, per germline. The CDR3 sequence is CASSVSNQPQHF. DNA for the CDR3: TGTGCCAGCAGTGTAAGCAATCAGCCCCAGCATTTT.

This clone was counted a few times. The genes are TRBV11-2 and TRBJ1-3; D perhaps matches TRBD1 (5 bases). The germline V gene has CDR1 SGHAT and CDR2 FQNNGV. This CDR3 region has 12 residues. With 7 bases removed from V and 15 bases from J, the gap between germline ends came to 19 bases. The CDR3 protein is CASTLAGHHTYF. DNA for the CDR3: TGTGCCAGCACCCTTGCCGGACACCACACATATTTT.

The rearrangement links TRBV27 to TRBJ1-1; D may be TRBD1 (6 bases). Trimming removed 2 bases at V and 2 bases at J, with 12 bases between. This CDR3 region has 15 residues. CDR1 MNHEY and CDR2 SMNVEV come from the germline V gene (reference sequence). CDR3 nucleotide sequence: TGTGCCAGCAGTTTAGACAGGATAGGAAACACTGAAGCTTTCTTT. Translating it yields CASSLDRIGNTEAFF.

The chain is built from TRBV7-2 and TRBJ2-7; no reliable D call. Germline assignment: CDR1 SGHTA and CDR2 FQGNSA. The CDR3 consists of 16 residues. V lost 1 base, J lost 2 bases, and 15 bases lay in between. CDR3 DNA: TGTGCCAGCAGCTTAGTGTGGCAGGCCCCACCCTACGAGCAGTACTTC. This translates into CASSLVWQAPPYEQYF.

A few counts support this clone. J is TRBJ1-1 and V is TRBV7-2; D gene uncertain. The germline V gene encodes CDR1 SGHTA and CDR2 FQGNSA. Trimming cost V 3 bases and J 1 base, with 9 bases left between them. CDR3 length: 14 residues. The CDR3 coding sequence is TGTGCCAGCAGCTTGAGGGAAAGGAACACTGAAGCTTTCTTT. Its translation is CASSLRERNTEAFF.

V and J are TRBV10-3 and TRBJ2-2; D is uncertain. This CDR3 is built from 12 residues. Germline V gene sequence: CDR1 ENHRY, CDR2 SYGVKD. V was pared by 4 bases and J by 0 bases, with 0 bases between. The CDR3 spells CAISANTGELFF. In nucleotides, the CDR3 is TGTGCCATCAGTGCGAACACCGGGGAGCTGTTTTTT.